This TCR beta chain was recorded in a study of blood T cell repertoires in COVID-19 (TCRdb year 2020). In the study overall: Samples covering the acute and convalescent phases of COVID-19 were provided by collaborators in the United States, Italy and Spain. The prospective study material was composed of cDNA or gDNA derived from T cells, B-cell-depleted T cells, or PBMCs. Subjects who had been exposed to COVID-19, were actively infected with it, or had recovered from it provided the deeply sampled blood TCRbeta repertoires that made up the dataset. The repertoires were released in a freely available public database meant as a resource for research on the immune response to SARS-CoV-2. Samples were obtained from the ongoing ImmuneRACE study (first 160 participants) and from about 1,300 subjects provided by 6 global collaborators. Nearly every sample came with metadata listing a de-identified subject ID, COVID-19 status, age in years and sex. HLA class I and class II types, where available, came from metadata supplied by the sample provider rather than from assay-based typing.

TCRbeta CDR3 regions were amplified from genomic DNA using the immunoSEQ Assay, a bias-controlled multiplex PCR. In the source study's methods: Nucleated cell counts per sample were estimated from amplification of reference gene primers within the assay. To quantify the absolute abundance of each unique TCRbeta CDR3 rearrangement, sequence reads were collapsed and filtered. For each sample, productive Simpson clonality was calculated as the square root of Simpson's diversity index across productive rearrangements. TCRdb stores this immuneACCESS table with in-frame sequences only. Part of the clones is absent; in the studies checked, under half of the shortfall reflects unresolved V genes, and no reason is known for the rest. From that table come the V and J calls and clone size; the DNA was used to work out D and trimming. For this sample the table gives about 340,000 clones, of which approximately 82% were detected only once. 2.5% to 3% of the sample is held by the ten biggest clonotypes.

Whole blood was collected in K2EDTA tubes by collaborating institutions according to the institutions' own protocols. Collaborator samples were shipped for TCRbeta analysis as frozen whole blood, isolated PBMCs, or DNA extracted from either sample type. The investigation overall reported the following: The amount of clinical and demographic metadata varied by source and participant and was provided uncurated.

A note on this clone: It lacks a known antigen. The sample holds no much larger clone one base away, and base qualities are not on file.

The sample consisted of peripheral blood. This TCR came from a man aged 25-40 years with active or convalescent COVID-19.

The nucleotides are TGTGCCAGCAGCCCTAGTTCGGGACAGATCTATGGCTACACCTTC. This codes for CASSPSSGQIYGYTF. The chain was built from TRBV7-6 and TRBJ1-2; TRBD1 agrees with 7 junctional bases. Including the terminal cysteine and phenylalanine, the CDR3 comprises 15 residues. Only the CDR3 region is kept as DNA, spanning 45 bases read in frame from base 1. The germline V gene encodes CDR1 SGHVS and CDR2 FNYEAQ. Compared with germline, V lacks 5 bases and J lacks 4 bases; bases without a gene match: 10.